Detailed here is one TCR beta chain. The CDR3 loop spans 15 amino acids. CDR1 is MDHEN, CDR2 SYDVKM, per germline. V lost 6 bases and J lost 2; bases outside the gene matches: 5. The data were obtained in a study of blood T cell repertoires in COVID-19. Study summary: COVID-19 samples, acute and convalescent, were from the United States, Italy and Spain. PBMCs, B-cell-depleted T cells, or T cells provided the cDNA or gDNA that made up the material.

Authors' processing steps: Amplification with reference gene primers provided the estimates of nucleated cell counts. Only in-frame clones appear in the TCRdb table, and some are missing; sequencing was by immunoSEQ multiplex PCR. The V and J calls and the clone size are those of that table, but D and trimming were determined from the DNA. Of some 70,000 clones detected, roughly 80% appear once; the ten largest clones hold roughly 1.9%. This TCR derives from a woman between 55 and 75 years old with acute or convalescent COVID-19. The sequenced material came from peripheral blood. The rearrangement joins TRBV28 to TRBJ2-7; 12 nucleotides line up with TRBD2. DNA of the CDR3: TGTGCCAGCAGACCCCCTAGCGGGGGGGCCTACGAGCAGTACTTC. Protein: CASRPPSGGAYEQYF.